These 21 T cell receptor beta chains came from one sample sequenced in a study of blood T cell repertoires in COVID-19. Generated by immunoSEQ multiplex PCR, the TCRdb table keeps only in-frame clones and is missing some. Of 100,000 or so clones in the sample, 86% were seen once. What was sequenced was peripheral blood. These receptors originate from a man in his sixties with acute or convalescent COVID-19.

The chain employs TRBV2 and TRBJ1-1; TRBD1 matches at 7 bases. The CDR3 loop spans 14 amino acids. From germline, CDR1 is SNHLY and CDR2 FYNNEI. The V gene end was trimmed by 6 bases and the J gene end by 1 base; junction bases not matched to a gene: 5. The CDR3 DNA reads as TGTGCCAGCAGACCGGGACAGTCGAACACTGAAGCTTTCTTT. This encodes CASRPGQSNTEAFF.

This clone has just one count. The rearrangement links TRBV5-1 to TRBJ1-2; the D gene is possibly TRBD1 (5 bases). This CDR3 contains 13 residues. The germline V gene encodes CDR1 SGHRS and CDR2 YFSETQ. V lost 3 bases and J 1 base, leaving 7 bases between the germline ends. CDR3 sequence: CASSSTDNYGYTF. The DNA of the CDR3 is TGCGCCAGCAGCTCGACAGATAACTATGGCTACACCTTC.

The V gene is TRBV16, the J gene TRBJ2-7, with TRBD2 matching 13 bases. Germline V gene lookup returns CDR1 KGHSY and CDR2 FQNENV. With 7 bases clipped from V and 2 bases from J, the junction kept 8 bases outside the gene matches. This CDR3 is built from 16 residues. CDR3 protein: CASTGTSGASTYEQYF. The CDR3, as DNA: TGTGCCAGCACCGGGACTAGCGGGGCCTCTACCTACGAGCAGTACTTC.

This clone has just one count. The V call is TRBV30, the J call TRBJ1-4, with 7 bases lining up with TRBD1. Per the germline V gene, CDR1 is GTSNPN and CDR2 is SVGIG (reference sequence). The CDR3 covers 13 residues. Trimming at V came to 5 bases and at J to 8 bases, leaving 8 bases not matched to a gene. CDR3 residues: CAWDETGREKLFF. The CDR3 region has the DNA TGTGCCTGGGACGAGACAGGGAGAGAAAAACTGTTTTTT.

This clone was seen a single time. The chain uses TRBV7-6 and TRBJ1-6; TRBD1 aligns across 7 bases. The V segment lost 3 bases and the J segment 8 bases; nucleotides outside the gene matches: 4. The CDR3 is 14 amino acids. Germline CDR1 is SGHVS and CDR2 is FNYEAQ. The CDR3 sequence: CASSFRDRDSPLHF. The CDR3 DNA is TGTGCCAGCAGCTTCCGGGACAGAGATTCACCCCTCCACTTT.

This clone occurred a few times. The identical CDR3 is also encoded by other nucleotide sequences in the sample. The CDR3 spells CASRLTGGQETQYF. The CDR3 region has the DNA TGTGCCAGCAGGTTGACAGGGGGCCAAGAGACCCAGTACTTC. This chain links TRBV6-5 with TRBJ2-5; 9 nucleotides line up with TRBD1. The CDR3 is 14 amino acids. Germline assignment: CDR1 MNHEY and CDR2 SVGAGI. V lost 6 bases to trimming and J lost 1 base; unmatched junction nucleotides: 3.

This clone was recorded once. The DNA for the CDR3 is TGTGCCAGCAGCTTAGGCTTTGGACAGTATGGCTACACCTTC. Encoded protein: CASSLGFGQYGYTF. The chain employs TRBV7-8 and TRBJ1-2, with D perhaps matching TRBD1 (6 bases). The CDR3 is made up of 14 amino acids. Looked up from germline, CDR1 is SGHVS and CDR2 is FQNEAQ. Trimming cost V 1 base and J 5 bases, with 11 bases left between them. Combining the CDR3 with reference TRBV7-8 and TRBJ1-2 gives the whole variable domain GAGVSQSPRYKVAKRGQDVALRCDPISGHVSLFWYQQALGQGPEFLTYFQNEAQLDKSGLPSDRFFAERPEGSVSTLKIQRTQQEDSAVYLCASSLGFGQYGYTFGSGTRLTVV.

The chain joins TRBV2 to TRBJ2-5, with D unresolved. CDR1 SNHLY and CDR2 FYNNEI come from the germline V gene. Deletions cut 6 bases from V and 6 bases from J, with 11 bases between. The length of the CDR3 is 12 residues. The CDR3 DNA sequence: TGTGCCAGCAGCCAGTCAAAAAAGACCCAGTACTTC. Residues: CASSQSKKTQYF.

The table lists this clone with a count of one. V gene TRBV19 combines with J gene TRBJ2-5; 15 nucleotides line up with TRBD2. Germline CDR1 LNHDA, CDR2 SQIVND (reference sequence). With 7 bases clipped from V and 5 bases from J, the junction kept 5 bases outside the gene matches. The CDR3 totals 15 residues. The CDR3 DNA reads TGTGCCAGTACCTCGGGACTAGCGGGAGGTGAGACCCAGTACTTC. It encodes CASTSGLAGGETQYF.

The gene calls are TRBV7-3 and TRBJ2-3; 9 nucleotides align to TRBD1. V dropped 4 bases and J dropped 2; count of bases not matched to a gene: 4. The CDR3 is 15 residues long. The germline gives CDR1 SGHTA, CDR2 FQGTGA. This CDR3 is CASSSGTGTTDTQYF. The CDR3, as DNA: TGTGCCAGCAGCTCTGGGACAGGGACCACAGATACGCAGTATTTT.

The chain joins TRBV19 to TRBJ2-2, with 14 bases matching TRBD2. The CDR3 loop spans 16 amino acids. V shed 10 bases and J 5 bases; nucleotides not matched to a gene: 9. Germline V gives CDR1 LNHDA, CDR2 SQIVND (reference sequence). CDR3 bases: TGTGCCACTTCGACTAGCGGGAGGGCCGGGACCGGGGAGCTGTTTTTT. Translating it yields CATSTSGRAGTGELFF.

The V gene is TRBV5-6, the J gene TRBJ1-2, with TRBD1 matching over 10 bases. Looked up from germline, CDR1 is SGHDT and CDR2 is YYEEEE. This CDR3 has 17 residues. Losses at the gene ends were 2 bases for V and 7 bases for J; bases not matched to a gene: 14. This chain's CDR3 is CASSLAGTGALSGGYTF. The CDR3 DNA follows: TGTGCCAGCAGCTTAGCCGGGACAGGGGCCTTGAGTGGTGGCTACACCTTC. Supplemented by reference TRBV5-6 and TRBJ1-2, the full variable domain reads DAGVTQSPTHLIKTRGQQVTLRCSPKSGHDTVSWYQQALGQGPQFIFQYYEEEERQRGNFPDRFSGHQFPNYSSELNVNALLLGDSALYLCASSLAGTGALSGGYTFGSGTRLTVV.

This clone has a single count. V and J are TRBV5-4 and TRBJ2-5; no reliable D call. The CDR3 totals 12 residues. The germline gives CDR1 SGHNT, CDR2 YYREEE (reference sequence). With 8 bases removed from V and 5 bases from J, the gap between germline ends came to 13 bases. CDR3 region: CASAQETETQYF. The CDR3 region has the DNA TGTGCCAGTGCGCAGGAAACGGAGACCCAGTACTTC.

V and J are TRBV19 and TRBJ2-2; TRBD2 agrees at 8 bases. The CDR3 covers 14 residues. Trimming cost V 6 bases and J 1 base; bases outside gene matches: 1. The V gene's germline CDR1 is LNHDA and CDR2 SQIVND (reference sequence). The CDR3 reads CASRLAVNTGELFF. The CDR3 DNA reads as TGTGCCAGTAGACTAGCGGTGAACACCGGGGAGCTGTTTTTT. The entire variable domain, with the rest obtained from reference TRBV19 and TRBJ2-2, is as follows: DGGITQSPKYLFRKEGQNVTLSCEQNLNHDAMYWYRQDPGQGLRLIYYSQIVNDFQKGDIAEGYSVSREKKESFPLTVTSAQKNPTAFYLCASRLAVNTGELFFGEGSRLTVL.

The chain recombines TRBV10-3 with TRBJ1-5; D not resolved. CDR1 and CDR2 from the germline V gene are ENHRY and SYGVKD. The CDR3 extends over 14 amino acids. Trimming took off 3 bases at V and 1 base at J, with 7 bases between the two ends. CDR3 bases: TGTGCCATCAGTGATTCGGGAAGCAATCAGCCCCAGCATTTT. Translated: CAISDSGSNQPQHF.

CDR3: CASSLRLSGANVLTF. The DNA for the CDR3 is TGTGCCAGCAGCTTAAGACTGTCTGGGGCCAACGTCCTGACTTTC. The chain has TRBV7-2 and TRBJ2-6; unclear D gene. The CDR3 has 15 amino acids. In germline, CDR1 is SGHTA, CDR2 FQGNSA. Trimming took 2 bases from V and 1 from J, leaving 6 bases between them.

The CDR3 DNA reads as TGCAGCGTTCGGGGCCAGGGGCGTAGCACAGATACGCAGTATTTT. The encoded protein is CSVRGQGRSTDTQYF. The rearrangement uses TRBV29-1 and TRBJ2-3; possibly TRBD1 for D (6 bases). The germline V and J ends were trimmed by 5 bases and 0 bases, with 15 bases remaining between them. Looked up from germline, CDR1 is SQVTM and CDR2 is ANQGSEA. The CDR3 totals 15 residues.

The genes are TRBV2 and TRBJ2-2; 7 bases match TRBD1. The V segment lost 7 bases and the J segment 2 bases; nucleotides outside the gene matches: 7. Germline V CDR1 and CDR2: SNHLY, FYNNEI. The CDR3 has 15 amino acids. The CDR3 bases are TGTGCCAGCAATAGGGGGCTAATAAACACCGGGGAGCTGTTTTTT. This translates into CASNRGLINTGELFF.

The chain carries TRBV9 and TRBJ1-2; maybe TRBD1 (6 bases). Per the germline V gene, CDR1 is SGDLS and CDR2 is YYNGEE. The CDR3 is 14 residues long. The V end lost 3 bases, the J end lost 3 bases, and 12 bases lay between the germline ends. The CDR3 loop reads CASSAQGPDYGYTF. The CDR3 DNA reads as TGTGCCAGCAGCGCCCAGGGGCCTGACTATGGCTACACCTTC.

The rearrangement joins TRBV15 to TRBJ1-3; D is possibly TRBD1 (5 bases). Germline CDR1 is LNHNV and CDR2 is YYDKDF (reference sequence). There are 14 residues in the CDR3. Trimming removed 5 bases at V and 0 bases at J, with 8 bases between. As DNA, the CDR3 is TGTGCCACCAGCCCGGGGGGCTCTGGAAACACCATATATTTT. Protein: CATSPGGSGNTIYF.

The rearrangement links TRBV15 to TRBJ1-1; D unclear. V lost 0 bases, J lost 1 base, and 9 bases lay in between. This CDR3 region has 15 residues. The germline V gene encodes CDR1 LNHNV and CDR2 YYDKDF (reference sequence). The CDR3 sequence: CATSREQVPNTEAFF. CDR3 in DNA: TGTGCCACCAGCAGAGAACAAGTCCCGAACACTGAAGCTTTCTTT. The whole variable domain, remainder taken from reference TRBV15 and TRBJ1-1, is DAMVIQNPRYQVTQFGKPVTLSCSQTLNHNVMYWYQQKSSQAPKLLFHYYDKDFNNEADTPDNFQSRRPNTSFCFLDIRSPGLGDTAMYLCATSREQVPNTEAFFGQGTRLTVV.